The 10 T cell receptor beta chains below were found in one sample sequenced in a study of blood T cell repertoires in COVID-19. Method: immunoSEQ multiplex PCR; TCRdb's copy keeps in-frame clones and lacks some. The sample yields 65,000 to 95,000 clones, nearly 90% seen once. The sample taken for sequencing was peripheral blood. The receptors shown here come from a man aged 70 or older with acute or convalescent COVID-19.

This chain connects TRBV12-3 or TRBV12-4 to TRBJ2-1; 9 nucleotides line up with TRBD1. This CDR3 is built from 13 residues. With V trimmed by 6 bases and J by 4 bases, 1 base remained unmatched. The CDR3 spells CASRTGGYNEQFF. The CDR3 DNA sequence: TGTGCCAGCAGGACAGGGGGATACAATGAGCAGTTCTTC.

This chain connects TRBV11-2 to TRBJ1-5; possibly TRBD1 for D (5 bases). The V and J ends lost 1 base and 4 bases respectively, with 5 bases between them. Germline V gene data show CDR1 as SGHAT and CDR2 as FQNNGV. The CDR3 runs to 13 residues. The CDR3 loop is CASSLAGNQPQHF. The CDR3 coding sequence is TGTGCCAGCAGCTTAGCAGGGAATCAGCCCCAGCATTTT.

The CDR3 coding sequence is TGTGCCAGCAGCTTGGATCGGACAGTTAACTATGGCTACACCTTC. Residues: CASSLDRTVNYGYTF. The rearrangement uses TRBV7-9 and TRBJ1-2; D is perhaps TRBD1 (6 bases). This CDR3 comprises 15 residues. Germline V lookup: CDR1 SEHNR, CDR2 FQNEAQ (reference sequence). Trimming shortened V by 3 bases and J by 1 base, and 12 bases separated the two germline ends.

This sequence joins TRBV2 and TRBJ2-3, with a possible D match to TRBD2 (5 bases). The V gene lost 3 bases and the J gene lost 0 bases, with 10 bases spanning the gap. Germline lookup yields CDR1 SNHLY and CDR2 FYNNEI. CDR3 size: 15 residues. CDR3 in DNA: TGTGCCAGCAGTGAGGAGGCCCTTAGCACAGATACGCAGTATTTT. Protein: CASSEEALSTDTQYF.

CDR3 DNA sequence: TGCGCCAGCAGCCAATGGGCGGGACAGGGGTACGAGCAGTACTTC. Its translation: CASSQWAGQGYEQYF. The chain carries TRBV4-3 and TRBJ2-7; 10 positions match TRBD1. CDR3 length: 15 residues. V dropped 2 bases and J dropped 4; count of bases not matched to a gene: 5. Germline CDR1 reads LGHNA; CDR2 reads YSLEER.

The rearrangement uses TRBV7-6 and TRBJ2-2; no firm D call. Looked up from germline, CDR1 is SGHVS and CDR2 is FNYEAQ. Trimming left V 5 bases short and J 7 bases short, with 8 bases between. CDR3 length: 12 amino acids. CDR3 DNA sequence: TGTGCCAGCAGCCTTCCGGTCGGGGAGCTGTTTTTT. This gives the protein CASSLPVGELFF.

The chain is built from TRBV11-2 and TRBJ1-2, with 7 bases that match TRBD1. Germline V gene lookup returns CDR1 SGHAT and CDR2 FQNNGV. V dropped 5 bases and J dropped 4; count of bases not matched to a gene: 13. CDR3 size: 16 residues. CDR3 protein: CASSRGTGVNSYGYTF. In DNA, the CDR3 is TGTGCCAGCAGCAGAGGCACAGGGGTGAACAGCTATGGCTACACCTTC.

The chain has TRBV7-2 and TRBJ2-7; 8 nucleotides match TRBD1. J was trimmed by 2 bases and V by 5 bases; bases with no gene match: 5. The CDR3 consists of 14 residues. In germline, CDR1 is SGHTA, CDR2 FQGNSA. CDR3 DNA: TGTGCCAGCAGCCTAGGACAGGGTACCTACGAGCAGTACTTC. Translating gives CASSLGQGTYEQYF. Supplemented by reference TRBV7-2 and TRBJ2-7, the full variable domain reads GAGVSQSPSNKVTEKGKDVELRCDPISGHTALYWYRQSLGQGLEFLIYFQGNSAPDKSGLPSDRFSAERTGGSVSTLTIQRTQQEDSAVYLCASSLGQGTYEQYFGPGTRLTVT.

The CDR3 nucleotides read TGTGCCAGCAGCATAAATAGCGGGGAGGCCCAGTACTTC. Translating it yields CASSINSGEAQYF. This chain joins TRBV13 and TRBJ2-5, with 8 bases fitting TRBD2. The CDR3 loop spans 13 amino acids. V gave up 5 bases and J gave up 9 bases; unmatched junction bases: 8. CDR1 and CDR2 from the germline V gene are PRHDT and FYEKMQ (reference sequence). Variable domain in full (rest from reference TRBV13 and TRBJ2-5): AAGVIQSPRHLIKEKRETATLKCYPIPRHDTVYWYQQGPGQDPQFLISFYEKMQSDKGSIPDRFSAQQFSDYHSELNMSSLELGDSALYFCASSINSGEAQYFGPGTRLLVL.

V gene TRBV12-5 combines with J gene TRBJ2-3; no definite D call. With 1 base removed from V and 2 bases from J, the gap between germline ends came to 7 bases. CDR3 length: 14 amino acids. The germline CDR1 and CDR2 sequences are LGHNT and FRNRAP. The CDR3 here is CASGLGLNTDTQYF. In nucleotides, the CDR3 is TGTGCTAGTGGTTTGGGACTGAACACAGATACGCAGTATTTT.